The rows below give T cell receptor beta chains drawn from one sample of a study of T-cell reconstitution after alpha-beta-depleted transplantation in children. Each CDR3 protein gets one entry after TCRdb re-called the PCR reads with MiXCR. This table has approximately 430,000 distinct CDR3 sequences, around 16% appearing once. Sequencing used PBMCs, mostly from graft donor cells, obtained 360 days after TCRalphabeta/CD19-depleted stem cell transplant. Receptors originate from a boy in the first two years of life who had a stem cell transplant for Wiskott-Aldrich syndrome, so the T cells may come from the graft donor. The CDR3 runs from the conserved cysteine through the conserved F or W. Fields, in order: V gene, J gene, clone size, D gene, CDR3 DNA, CDR3 protein. A D gene is named only where the DNA matches it firmly. Size tells how often a clone was seen (once, few, many) or the class of an expanded clone, and some rows leave it out.

V gene: TRBV5-6
J gene: TRBJ1-2
clone size: many
D gene: NA
CDR3 DNA: TGTGCCAGCAGCTTAAGCAGAGACTATGGCTACACCTTC
CDR3 protein: CASSLSRDYGYTF

V gene: TRBV18
J gene: TRBJ2-3
clone size: NA
D gene: TRBD2
CDR3 DNA: TGTGCCAGCTCAACCCGTAGCGGGGCGAGCACAGATACGCAGTATTTT
CDR3 protein: CASSTRSGASTDTQYF

V gene: TRBV28
J gene: TRBJ2-7
clone size: NA
D gene: TRBD2
CDR3 DNA: TGTGCCAGCAGTAGGTCGTGGGGGGGTTATGAGCAGTACTTC
CDR3 protein: CASSRSWGGYEQYF

V gene: TRBV7-2
J gene: TRBJ1-2
clone size: once
D gene: NA
CDR3 DNA: TGTGCCGTAAGCGGCGGGATTAACTATGGCTACACCTTC
CDR3 protein: CAVSGGINYGYTF

V gene: TRBV5-1
J gene: TRBJ1-1
clone size: NA
D gene: NA
CDR3 DNA: TGCGCCAGCAGCACCCCGGGGGCGGGGTTCACTGAAGCTTTCTTT
CDR3 protein: CASSTPGAGFTEAFF

V gene: TRBV20-1
J gene: TRBJ2-7
clone size: few
D gene: NA
CDR3 DNA: TGCAGTGCTCTACGCAGACCGGGACCGGGAGAGCAGTACTTC
CDR3 protein: CSALRRPGPGEQYF

V gene: TRBV5-1
J gene: TRBJ2-3
clone size: many
D gene: TRBD2
CDR3 DNA: TGCGCCAGCACCTCCGACCCTAGCGGGGGGCTCCGGCAGTATTTT
CDR3 protein: CASTSDPSGGLRQYF

V gene: TRBV20-1
J gene: TRBJ2-1
clone size: many
D gene: NA
CDR3 DNA: TGCAGTGCTAGAGACCCAGGGCGATACAATGAGCAGTTCTTC
CDR3 protein: CSARDPGRYNEQFF

V gene: TRBV9
J gene: TRBJ2-7
clone size: NA
D gene: TRBD2
CDR3 DNA: TGTGCCAGCAGCGTAGGGCTCTCAAGACTAGCGTCGGGCGAGCAGTACTTC
CDR3 protein: CASSVGLSRLASGEQYF

V gene: TRBV29-1
J gene: TRBJ2-5
clone size: few
D gene: NA
CDR3 DNA: TGCAGCGTTGATCTGCAAGAGACCCAGTACTTC
CDR3 protein: CSVDLQETQYF

V gene: TRBV10-3
J gene: TRBJ2-7
clone size: many
D gene: TRBD1
CDR3 DNA: TGTGCCATCAGTGGAGGAGGACAGGGGTATAGCGAGCAGTACTTC
CDR3 protein: CAISGGGQGYSEQYF

V gene: TRBV7-2
J gene: TRBJ2-7
clone size: few
D gene: TRBD1
CDR3 DNA: TGTGCCAGCAGCCTCTACAGGGGCGCCTACGAGCAGTACTTC
CDR3 protein: CASSLYRGAYEQYF

V gene: TRBV5-1
J gene: TRBJ2-1
clone size: few
D gene: NA
CDR3 DNA: TGCGCCAGCAGCTTGGGGGGGCGGTCAACGGGACCGAATTACAATGAGCAGTTCTTC
CDR3 protein: CASSLGGRSTGPNYNEQFF

V gene: TRBV4-1
J gene: TRBJ2-3
clone size: NA
D gene: NA
CDR3 DNA: TGCGCCAGCAGCCAAGCTCCGGAACTAGTCACAGATACGCAGTATTTT
CDR3 protein: CASSQAPELVTDTQYF

V gene: TRBV11-3
J gene: TRBJ2-2
clone size: few
D gene: NA
CDR3 DNA: TGTGCCAGCAGCTTAGATTCGTTAGAAGGGAACACCGGGGAGCTGTTTTTT
CDR3 protein: CASSLDSLEGNTGELFF

V gene: TRBV24-1
J gene: TRBJ2-5
clone size: NA
D gene: NA
CDR3 DNA: TGTGCCACCAGTGATTACACAAAAGGGGGCCAAGAGACCCAGTACTTC
CDR3 protein: CATSDYTKGGQETQYF

V gene: TRBV12-3/TRBV12-4
J gene: TRBJ2-5
clone size: NA
D gene: TRBD2
CDR3 DNA: TGTGCCAGCAGACCGGGACTAGCGGGAGGGGAGACCCAGTACTTC
CDR3 protein: CASRPGLAGGETQYF

V gene: TRBV7-2
J gene: TRBJ2-7
clone size: many
D gene: NA
CDR3 DNA: TGTGCCAGCAGCCCTCGGGGGAGCTCCTACGAGCAGTACTTC
CDR3 protein: CASSPRGSSYEQYF

V gene: TRBV18
J gene: TRBJ2-5
clone size: many
D gene: NA
CDR3 DNA: TGTGCCAGCTCACCAGTGGGGCAAGAGACCCAGTACTTC
CDR3 protein: CASSPVGQETQYF

V gene: TRBV7-9
J gene: TRBJ2-7
clone size: many
D gene: TRBD2
CDR3 DNA: TGTGCCAGCAGCCGGACTAGCGGGACGTTATTCCAGCAGTACTTC
CDR3 protein: CASSRTSGTLFQQYF

V gene: TRBV28
J gene: TRBJ1-2
clone size: NA
D gene: NA
CDR3 DNA: TGTGCCAGCAGTTTATTCACCCCTAGGTGGTACACCTTC
CDR3 protein: CASSLFTPRWYTF

V gene: TRBV29-1
J gene: TRBJ2-2
clone size: few
D gene: NA
CDR3 DNA: TGCAGCGTTCTCCAGGGTTGGGACACCGGGGAGCTGTTTTTT
CDR3 protein: CSVLQGWDTGELFF

V gene: TRBV10-3
J gene: TRBJ2-2
clone size: few
D gene: TRBD2
CDR3 DNA: TGTGCCATCGGAGGGACTAGCGGTACCGGGGAGCTGTTTTTT
CDR3 protein: CAIGGTSGTGELFF

V gene: TRBV10-1
J gene: TRBJ2-3
clone size: NA
D gene: TRBD2
CDR3 DNA: TGCGCCAGCAGTGAGTCGGGACTAGCGGTCACAGATACGCAGTATTTT
CDR3 protein: CASSESGLAVTDTQYF

V gene: TRBV9
J gene: TRBJ1-6
clone size: NA
D gene: TRBD1
CDR3 DNA: TGTGCCAGCAGCCCTCGACAGGGATGGAATTCACCCCTCCACTTT
CDR3 protein: CASSPRQGWNSPLHF

V gene: TRBV5-1
J gene: TRBJ2-5
clone size: NA
D gene: NA
CDR3 DNA: TGCGCCAGCAGCCACGGACACCAAGAGACCCAGTACTTC
CDR3 protein: CASSHGHQETQYF

V gene: TRBV18
J gene: TRBJ2-3
clone size: NA
D gene: TRBD2
CDR3 DNA: TGTGCCAGCTCACCACCGACTAGCGGGATGACAGATACGCAGTATTTT
CDR3 protein: CASSPPTSGMTDTQYF

V gene: TRBV10-3
J gene: TRBJ2-3
clone size: NA
D gene: NA
CDR3 DNA: TGTGCCATCAGTGCAAGGCTTTGGACAGATACGCAGTATTTT
CDR3 protein: CAISARLWTDTQYF

V gene: TRBV7-8
J gene: TRBJ2-7
clone size: few
D gene: NA
CDR3 DNA: TGTGCCAGCAGCTTAGGGGCAGGTTGGAGCGAGCAGTACTTC
CDR3 protein: CASSLGAGWSEQYF

V gene: TRBV6-5
J gene: TRBJ2-2
clone size: few
D gene: NA
CDR3 DNA: TGTGCCAGCAGTTACTCGGTGCCGGGACCGAACACCGGGGAGCTGTTTTTT
CDR3 protein: CASSYSVPGPNTGELFF

V gene: TRBV4-1
J gene: TRBJ2-5
clone size: few
D gene: TRBD1
CDR3 DNA: TGCGCCAGCAGCCAAGCAGACAGGGCGGAGACCCAGTACTTC
CDR3 protein: CASSQADRAETQYF

V gene: TRBV29-1
J gene: TRBJ2-1
clone size: few
D gene: TRBD2
CDR3 DNA: TGCAGCGTTCGACTAGCGGGAGCCTTGAGCTCCTACAATGAGCAGTTCTTC
CDR3 protein: CSVRLAGALSSYNEQFF